This T cell receptor beta chain is from a study of T cells in Graves' hyperthyroidism and ophthalmopathy. Researchers took RNA transcripts and amplified the TCR beta CDR3 regions from them. The HTBI primer set served for first-round RT-PCR of the TCR CDR3. A single record per CDR3 protein comes from TCRdb applying MiXCR to the multiplex PCR reads. The sample lists 500,000 to 750,000 distinct CDR3 sequences, 13% to 15% occurring once. The CDR3 has 16 residues. Trimming left V 4 bases short and J 6 bases short, with 19 bases between. Germline V lookup: CDR1 MDHEN, CDR2 SYDVKM. The sequence derives from a woman aged 18-29 years with Graves' ophthalmopathy. This chain connects TRBV28 to TRBJ1-5, with D perhaps TRBD1 (6 bases). Sequencing was performed on blood. The CDR3 reads CASSSAAGGGGQPQHF. CDR3 bases: TGTGCCAGCAGTTCTGCGGCTGGGGGGGGCGGTCAGCCCCAGCATTTT.